The clone carrying this T cell receptor (beta chain) has a handful of counts. Its antigen is not known. The record originates from a study of response to subunit inactivated influenza vaccine. The study, taken as a whole, reports: Authors proposed each seasonal influenza vaccination draws in few new T cells.

TCRdb re-derived calls from the RT-PCR reads in MiXCR, one entry per CDR3 protein. The sample lists fewer than 600,000 distinct CDR3 sequences; 6.5% to 8% were seen once. Sequencing used PBMCs from blood, obtained around 25 months after vaccination. The sequence derives from a man between 45 and 75 years old who received an inactivated influenza vaccine.

The CDR3 DNA reads TGTGCCAGCAGTGAGCGTGGGGCTTGGGAGACCCAGTACTTC. Translation: CASSERGAWETQYF. This sequence joins TRBV6-1 and TRBJ2-5; tentative D call: TRBD1 (5 bases). V dropped 3 bases and J dropped 5 bases, with 13 bases sitting between them. The V gene's germline CDR1 is MNHNS and CDR2 SASEGT. The CDR3 loop spans 14 amino acids.